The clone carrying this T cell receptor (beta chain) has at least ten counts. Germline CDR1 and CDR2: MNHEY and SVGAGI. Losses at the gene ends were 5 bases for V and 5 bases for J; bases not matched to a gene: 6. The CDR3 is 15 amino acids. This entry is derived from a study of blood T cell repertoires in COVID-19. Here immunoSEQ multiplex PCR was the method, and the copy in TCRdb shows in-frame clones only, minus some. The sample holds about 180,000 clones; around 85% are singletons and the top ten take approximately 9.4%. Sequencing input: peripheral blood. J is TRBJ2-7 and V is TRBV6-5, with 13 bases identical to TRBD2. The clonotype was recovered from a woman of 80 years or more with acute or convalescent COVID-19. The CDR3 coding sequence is TGTGCCAGCAGTCAATCGACTAGCGGGAGGAACGAGCAGTACTTC. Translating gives CASSQSTSGRNEQYF.